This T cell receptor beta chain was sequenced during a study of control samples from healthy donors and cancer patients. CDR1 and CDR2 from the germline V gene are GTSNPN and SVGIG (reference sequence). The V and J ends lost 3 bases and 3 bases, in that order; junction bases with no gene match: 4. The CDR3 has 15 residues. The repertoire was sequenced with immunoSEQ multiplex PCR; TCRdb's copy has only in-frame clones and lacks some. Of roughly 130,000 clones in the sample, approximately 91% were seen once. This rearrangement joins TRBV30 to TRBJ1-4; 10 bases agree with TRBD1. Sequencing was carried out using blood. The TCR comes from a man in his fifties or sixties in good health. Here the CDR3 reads CAWRLGQGSNEKLFF. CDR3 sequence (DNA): TGTGCCTGGAGATTGGGACAGGGGTCTAATGAAAAACTGTTTTTT.